The 22 T cell receptor beta chains reported below all come from one sample, sequenced in a study of blood T cell repertoires in COVID-19. Using immunoSEQ multiplex PCR, the repertoire was profiled, and TCRdb retains in-frame clones only, with some absent. The sample has about 160,000 clones; around 80% are singletons. Sequenced sample: peripheral blood. The receptors here all came from a woman of 80 years or more with acute or convalescent COVID-19.

This clone occurred a few times. The rearrangement links TRBV5-1 to TRBJ1-3; 10 bases are shared with TRBD1. The V gene's germline CDR1 is SGHRS and CDR2 YFSETQ. Losses at the gene ends were 2 bases for V and 0 bases for J; bases not matched to a gene: 11. The CDR3 is 19 amino acids. CDR3 region: CASSLAPGQGPLSGNTIYF. CDR3 coding DNA: TGCGCCAGCAGCTTAGCACCGGGACAGGGGCCCCTCTCTGGAAACACCATATATTTT.

The chain employs TRBV7-9 and TRBJ1-1; weak D call: TRBD1 (6 bases). The CDR3 is made up of 13 amino acids. Germline V lookup: CDR1 SEHNR, CDR2 FQNEAQ (reference sequence). Trimming pared 5 bases from V and 11 bases from J, leaving 18 bases between. CDR3 sequence: CASSHPGGARAFF. CDR3 coding DNA: TGTGCCAGCAGCCACCCGGGGGGGGCCAGGGCTTTCTTT.

The rearrangement joins TRBV29-1 to TRBJ2-7; D may be TRBD1 (5 bases). This CDR3 is built from 15 residues. Germline V gives CDR1 SQVTM, CDR2 ANQGSEA. Between the trimmed V and J ends, which lost 5 bases and 0 bases, there was a span of 17 bases. Written as DNA, the CDR3 is TGCAGCGTTAAATGGGAACCAGGGTACTCCTACGAGCAGTACTTC. Protein sequence: CSVKWEPGYSYEQYF.

This chain uses TRBV7-2 with TRBJ2-6, with D tentatively TRBD2 (5 bases). This CDR3 spans 16 amino acids. V was clipped by 5 bases and J by 0 bases, with 11 bases between them. CDR1 SGHTA and CDR2 FQGNSA come from the germline V gene. CDR3 sequence: CASSAPGISGANVLTF. CDR3 sequence (DNA): TGTGCCAGCAGCGCCCCGGGGATCTCTGGGGCCAACGTCCTGACTTTC. Filled out from reference TRBV7-2 and TRBJ2-6, the complete variable domain reads GAGVSQSPSNKVTEKGKDVELRCDPISGHTALYWYRQSLGQGLEFLIYFQGNSAPDKSGLPSDRFSAERTGGSVSTLTIQRTQQEDSAVYLCASSAPGISGANVLTFGAGSRLTVL.

The rearrangement links TRBV4-1 to TRBJ2-3, with 8 bases fitting TRBD1. This CDR3 spans 14 amino acids. Per the germline V gene, CDR1 is MGHRA and CDR2 is YSYEKL. V shed 7 bases, J shed 1 base, and the junction held 4 bases outside the gene matches. CDR3 sequence: CASTQGAGTDTQYF. For the CDR3, the DNA is TGCGCCAGCACCCAGGGGGCGGGCACAGATACGCAGTATTTT.

The V call is TRBV2, the J call TRBJ2-7; D may be TRBD2 (5 bases). Germline V gene data show CDR1 as SNHLY and CDR2 as FYNNEI. Trimming took 4 bases from V and 0 from J, leaving 10 bases between them. The CDR3 is made up of 14 amino acids. CDR3 region: CASSGRTASYEQYF. The CDR3 DNA reads TGTGCCAGCAGTGGGAGGACGGCCTCCTACGAGCAGTACTTC.

CDR3 DNA: TGTGCCAGTAGTACTCAACTAGCGGGAGGAACTACAGATACGCAGTATTTT. Translation gives CASSTQLAGGTTDTQYF. This chain connects TRBV19 to TRBJ2-3; the match to TRBD2 covers 12 bases. The CDR3 totals 17 residues. With V trimmed by 4 bases and J by 3 bases, 8 bases remained unmatched. Germline loops: CDR1 LNHDA, CDR2 SQIVND (reference sequence). Filled out from reference TRBV19 and TRBJ2-3, the complete variable domain reads DGGITQSPKYLFRKEGQNVTLSCEQNLNHDAMYWYRQDPGQGLRLIYYSQIVNDFQKGDIAEGYSVSREKKESFPLTVTSAQKNPTAFYLCASSTQLAGGTTDTQYFGPGTRLTVL.

The rearrangement joins TRBV7-2 to TRBJ1-1; 9 bases are a match to TRBD1. The CDR3 length is 17 residues. V was pared by 5 bases and J by 1 base, with 11 bases of the junction left unmatched. Per germline, CDR1 SGHTA and CDR2 FQGNSA. In DNA, the CDR3 is TGTGCCAGCAGCCTATCCGGGACAGGGCTTGGGAACACTGAAGCTTTCTTT. It encodes CASSLSGTGLGNTEAFF.

This sequence joins TRBV12-3 or TRBV12-4 and TRBJ1-2; TRBD1 might be the D (5 bases). This CDR3 region has 13 residues. V was clipped by 7 bases and J by 5 bases, with 14 bases between them. Written as DNA, the CDR3 is TGTGCCAGCATGATGACAGAAAAGTATGGCTACACCTTC. Translation: CASMMTEKYGYTF.

The chain recombines TRBV4-2 with TRBJ1-5; a weak D match, TRBD1 (5 bases). The CDR3 loop spans 16 amino acids. The V gene's germline CDR1 is LGHNA and CDR2 YNFKEQ. The ends were cut back, 0 bases at V and 0 bases at J, with 9 bases in the middle. In nucleotides, the CDR3 is TGTGCCAGCAGCCAAGATTACAGGAATAGCAATCAGCCCCAGCATTTT. It codes for CASSQDYRNSNQPQHF.

This chain connects TRBV4-1 to TRBJ1-4; D is possibly TRBD1 (5 bases). There are 18 residues in the CDR3. Germline loops: CDR1 MGHRA, CDR2 YSYEKL. The ends were cut back, 0 bases at V and 7 bases at J, with 21 bases in the middle. The CDR3 region has the DNA TGCGCCAGCAGCCAAGATCTAACGGGGGGGACGGCTCCTGAAAAACTGTTTTTT. Its protein product is CASSQDLTGGTAPEKLFF.

CDR3 sequence reads: CASSNPLLREDYYGYTF. Written as DNA, the CDR3 is TGTGCCAGTAGTAACCCTCTCTTAAGGGAGGATTACTATGGCTACACCTTC. The chain uses TRBV19 and TRBJ1-2; no definite D call. Per the germline V gene, CDR1 is LNHDA and CDR2 is SQIVND (reference sequence). V lost 4 bases to trimming and J lost 3 bases, with 21 bases between them. This CDR3 contains 17 residues.

In its sample, this clone was seen a few times. The DNA of the CDR3 is TGCGCCAGCAGCCTAGCGGGAGGATCCGGGGAGCTGTTTTTT. Its translation: CASSLAGGSGELFF. The chain combines TRBV5-1 with TRBJ2-2; the match to TRBD2 covers 11 bases. Per germline, CDR1 SGHRS and CDR2 YFSETQ. The CDR3 totals 14 residues. V was clipped by 4 bases and J by 6 bases; unmatched bases: 2.

V gene TRBV5-1 combines with J gene TRBJ1-4; TRBD1 agrees at 7 bases. CDR1 SGHRS and CDR2 YFSETQ come from the germline V gene. V gave up 0 bases and J gave up 4 bases; unmatched junction bases: 3. The CDR3 runs 15 residues. Here the CDR3 reads CASSLEPGGNEKLFF. The CDR3 bases are TGCGCCAGCAGCTTGGAACCAGGGGGTAATGAAAAACTGTTTTTT. The whole variable domain, remainder taken from reference TRBV5-1 and TRBJ1-4, is KAGVTQTPRYLIKTRGQQVTLSCSPISGHRSVSWYQQTPGQGLQFLFEYFSETQRNKGNFPGRFSGRQFSNSRSEMNVSTLELGDSALYLCASSLEPGGNEKLFFGSGTQLSVL.

The rearrangement links TRBV18 to TRBJ2-1; 10 bases fit TRBD2. With 3 bases clipped from V and 2 bases from J, the junction kept 4 bases outside the gene matches. Looked up from germline, CDR1 is KGHSH and CDR2 is LQKENI. This CDR3 is 16 amino acids long. The CDR3 DNA sequence: TGTGCCAGCTCACCGTTTACTAGCGGGACCTACAATGAGCAGTTCTTC. It yields the protein CASSPFTSGTYNEQFF.

The chain has TRBV5-6 and TRBJ1-2; tentatively, D is TRBD1 (6 bases). This CDR3 region has 16 residues. With 3 bases removed from V and 1 base from J, the gap between germline ends came to 16 bases. The germline gives CDR1 SGHDT, CDR2 YYEEEE. The CDR3 nucleotides read TGTGCCAGCAGCTACCGGGACACGATCAGTAACTATGGCTACACCTTC. Amino acids: CASSYRDTISNYGYTF.

The J gene is TRBJ1-2, the V gene TRBV5-1; 11 bases match TRBD1. The ends lost 4 bases at V and 5 bases at J; junction bases unmatched: 7. The CDR3 runs 15 residues. Per germline, CDR1 SGHRS and CDR2 YFSETQ. The CDR3 sequence is CASSGGTGGSYGYTF. CDR3 in DNA: TGCGCCAGCAGCGGAGGGACAGGGGGTTCATATGGCTACACCTTC.

The sample holds one count of this clone. The gene calls are TRBV5-1 and TRBJ2-1; 8 positions agree with TRBD2. Germline V gene data show CDR1 as SGHRS and CDR2 as YFSETQ. The length of the CDR3 is 14 residues. The trim removed 5 bases at V and 3 bases at J, leaving 4 bases unmatched. The CDR3 region has the DNA TGCGCCAGCAGTACTAGCGGAGACTACAATGAGCAGTTCTTC. Its protein product is CASSTSGDYNEQFF.

A single count supports this clone. The chain recombines TRBV6-5 with TRBJ2-3; 8 positions agree with TRBD2. CDR1 is MNHEY, CDR2 SVGAGI, per germline. Trimming cost V 7 bases and J 6 bases; bases outside gene matches: 9. The CDR3 consists of 14 residues. The CDR3 DNA reads TGTGCCAGCAATCGAGCGGGAGTACGGGATACGCAGTATTTT. As protein: CASNRAGVRDTQYF.

The chain employs TRBV5-1 and TRBJ1-1; maybe TRBD1 (5 bases). Per the germline V gene, CDR1 is SGHRS and CDR2 is YFSETQ. The CDR3 is made up of 16 amino acids. Trimming pared 3 bases from V and 7 bases from J, leaving 22 bases between. The CDR3 is CASSSNRGTGSSEAFF. As DNA, the CDR3 is TGCGCCAGCAGCTCTAATCGAGGGACCGGGAGTAGTGAAGCTTTCTTT.

V gene TRBV27 combines with J gene TRBJ2-1, with D possibly TRBD2 on 6 matching bases. CDR3 length: 19 amino acids. Germline V lookup: CDR1 MNHEY, CDR2 SMNVEV (reference sequence). V was clipped by 4 bases and J by 2 bases, with 24 bases between them. The CDR3 coding sequence is TGTGCCAGCAGTTCCCTACACGGACGGAGCGGAGGGCCCTACAATGAGCAGTTCTTC. Protein product: CASSSLHGRSGGPYNEQFF.

V usage is TRBV12-5 and J usage is TRBJ1-1; D is undetermined. V was trimmed by 2 bases and J by 0 bases, leaving 7 bases between them. Germline-derived CDR1 and CDR2 are LGHNT and FRNRAP. The CDR3 totals 14 residues. For the CDR3, the DNA is TGTGCTAGTGGTTTGATGCAGATGAACACTGAAGCTTTCTTT. Its protein is CASGLMQMNTEAFF.